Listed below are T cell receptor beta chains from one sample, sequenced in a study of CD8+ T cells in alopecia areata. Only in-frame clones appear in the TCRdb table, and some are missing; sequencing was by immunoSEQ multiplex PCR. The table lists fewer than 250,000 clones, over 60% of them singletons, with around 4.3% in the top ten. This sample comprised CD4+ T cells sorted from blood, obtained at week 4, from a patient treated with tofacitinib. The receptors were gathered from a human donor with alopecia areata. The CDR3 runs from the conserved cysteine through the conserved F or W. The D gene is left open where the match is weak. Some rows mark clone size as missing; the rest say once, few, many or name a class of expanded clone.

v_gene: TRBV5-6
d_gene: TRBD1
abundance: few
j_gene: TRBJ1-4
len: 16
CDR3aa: CASSFLQGASNEKLFF
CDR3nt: TGTGCCAGCAGCTTTTTACAGGGGGCTTCAAATGAAAAACTGTTTTTT

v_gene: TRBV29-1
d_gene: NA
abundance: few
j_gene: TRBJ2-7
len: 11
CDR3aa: CSVDTAYEQYF
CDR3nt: TGCAGCGTTGATACAGCCTACGAGCAGTACTTC

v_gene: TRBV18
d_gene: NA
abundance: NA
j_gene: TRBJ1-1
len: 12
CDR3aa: CASSPYNTEAFF
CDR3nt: TGTGCCAGCTCACCCTACAACACTGAAGCTTTCTTT

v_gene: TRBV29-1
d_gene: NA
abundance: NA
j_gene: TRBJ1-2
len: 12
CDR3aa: CSAVGGRDGYTF
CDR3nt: TGCAGCGCCGTGGGGGGTAGGGATGGCTACACCTTC

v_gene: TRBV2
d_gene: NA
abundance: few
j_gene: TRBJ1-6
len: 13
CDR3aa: CASEGGYNSPLHF
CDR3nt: TGTGCCAGCGAGGGGGGTTATAATTCACCCCTCCACTTT

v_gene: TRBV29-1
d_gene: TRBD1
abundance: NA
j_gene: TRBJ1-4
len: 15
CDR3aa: CSVDSGQGRGEKLFF
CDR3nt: TGCAGCGTTGACAGCGGACAGGGGCGGGGTGAAAAACTGTTTTTT

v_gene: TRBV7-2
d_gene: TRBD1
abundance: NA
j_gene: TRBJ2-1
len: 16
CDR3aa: CASSLEGTGSYNEQFF
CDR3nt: TGTGCCAGCAGCTTAGAAGGGACAGGCTCCTACAATGAGCAGTTCTTC

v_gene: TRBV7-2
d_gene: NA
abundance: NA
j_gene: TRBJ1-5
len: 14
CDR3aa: CASSPGQSLGPQHF
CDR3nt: TGTGCCAGCAGCCCCGGACAGTCCCTTGGCCCCCAGCATTTT

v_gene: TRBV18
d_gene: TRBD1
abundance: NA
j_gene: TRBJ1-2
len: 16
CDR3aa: CASSPLRDRTSGGYTF
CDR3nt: TGTGCCAGCTCACCACTTCGGGACAGGACGAGTGGGGGCTACACCTTC

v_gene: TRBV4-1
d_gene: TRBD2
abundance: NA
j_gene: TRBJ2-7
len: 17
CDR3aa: CASSQDRDSGGIYEQYF
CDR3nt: TGCGCCAGCAGCCAAGATCGCGATAGCGGGGGAATCTACGAGCAGTACTTC

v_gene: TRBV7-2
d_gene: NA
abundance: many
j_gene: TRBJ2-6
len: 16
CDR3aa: CASSLAGRSGANVLTF
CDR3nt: TGTGCCAGCAGCTTAGCGGGCAGATCTGGGGCCAACGTCCTGACTTTC

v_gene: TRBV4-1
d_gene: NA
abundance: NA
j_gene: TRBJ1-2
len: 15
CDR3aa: CASSQGTGANYGYTF
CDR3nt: TGCGCCAGCAGCCAAGGAACAGGAGCTAACTATGGCTACACCTTC

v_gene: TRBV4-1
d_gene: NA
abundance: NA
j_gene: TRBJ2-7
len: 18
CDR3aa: CASSQGRLLDRKSYEQYF
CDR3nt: TGCGCCAGCAGCCAAGGAAGGTTACTTGACAGAAAGTCCTACGAGCAGTACTTC

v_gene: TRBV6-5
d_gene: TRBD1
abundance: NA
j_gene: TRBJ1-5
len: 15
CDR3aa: CASSGGQGGDQPQHF
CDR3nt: TGTGCCAGCAGTGGCGGACAGGGGGGAGATCAGCCCCAGCATTTT

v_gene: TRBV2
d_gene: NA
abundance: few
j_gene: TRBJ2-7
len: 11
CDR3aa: CASREYSQEYF
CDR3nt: TGTGCCAGCAGGGAGTATTCCCAGGAGTACTTC

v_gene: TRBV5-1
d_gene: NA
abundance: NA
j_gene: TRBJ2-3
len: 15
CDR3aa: CASSLLLPSTDTQYF
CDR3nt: TGCGCCAGCAGCTTGCTCCTACCTAGCACAGATACGCAGTATTTT

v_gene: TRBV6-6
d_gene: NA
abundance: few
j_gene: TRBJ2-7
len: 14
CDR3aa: CASSYSVTAYEQYF
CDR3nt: TGTGCCAGCAGTTACTCGGTCACAGCCTACGAGCAGTACTTC

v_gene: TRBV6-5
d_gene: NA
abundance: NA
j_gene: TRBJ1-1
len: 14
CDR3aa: CASSYTGWGAEAFF
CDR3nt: TGTGCCAGCAGTTACACAGGGTGGGGAGCTGAAGCTTTCTTT

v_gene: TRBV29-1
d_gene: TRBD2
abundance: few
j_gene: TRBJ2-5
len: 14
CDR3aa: CSVEDRTSRETQYF
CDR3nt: TGCAGCGTTGAAGACAGGACTAGTAGAGAGACCCAGTACTTC

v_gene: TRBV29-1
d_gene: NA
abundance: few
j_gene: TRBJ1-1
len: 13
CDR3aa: CSVEGRMNTEAFF
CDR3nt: TGCAGCGTTGAAGGACGGATGAACACTGAAGCTTTCTTT

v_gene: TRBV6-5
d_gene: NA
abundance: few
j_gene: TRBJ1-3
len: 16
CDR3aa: CASSYVGGYSGNTIYF
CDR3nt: TGTGCCAGCAGTTACGTCGGCGGCTACTCTGGAAACACCATATATTTT

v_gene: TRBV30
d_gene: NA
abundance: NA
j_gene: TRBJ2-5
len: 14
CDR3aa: CAWGTQRREETQYF
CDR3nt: TGTGCCTGGGGCACTCAGCGTCGCGAAGAGACCCAGTACTTC

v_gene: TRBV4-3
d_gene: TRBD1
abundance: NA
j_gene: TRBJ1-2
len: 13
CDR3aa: CASSHRDREDYTF
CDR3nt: TGCGCCAGCAGCCACCGGGACAGGGAAGACTACACCTTC

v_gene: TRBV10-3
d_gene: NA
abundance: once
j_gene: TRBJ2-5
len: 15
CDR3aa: CATFDSSRGRETQYF
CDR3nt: TGTGCCACCTTTGACAGTAGCCGGGGGAGAGAGACCCAGTACTTC

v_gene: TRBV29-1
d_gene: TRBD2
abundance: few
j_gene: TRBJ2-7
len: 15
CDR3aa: CSVDLSSGVSYEQYF
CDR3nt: TGCAGCGTTGATTTGTCTAGCGGGGTCTCCTACGAGCAGTACTTC